Following are 24 T cell receptor beta chains from one sample sequenced in a study of identical twins. TCRdb redid the calling of the 5' RACE reads with MiXCR, one entry per CDR3 protein. The table lists a few hundred thousand distinct CDR3 sequences, 9.5% to 10% of them singletons, with around 3% in the top ten. A further study also used this sample, focusing on yellow fever vaccine responses in identical twins.

Sequenced sample: PBMCs. Source of these receptors: a woman aged 18-29 years in good health.

This clonotype was found a few times. The V and J genes are TRBV7-8 and TRBJ2-3; TRBD2 agrees at 14 bases. Trimming took 2 bases from V and 5 from J; bases not matched to a gene: 6. The germline V gene has CDR1 SGHVS and CDR2 FQNEAQ. This CDR3 contains 17 residues. CDR3: CASSLRLAGGDQDTQYF. CDR3 bases: TGTGCCAGCAGCTTAAGACTAGCGGGGGGGGACCAAGATACGCAGTATTTT. Looking up the rest from reference TRBV7-8 and TRBJ2-3 gives the full variable domain: GAGVSQSPRYKVAKRGQDVALRCDPISGHVSLFWYQQALGQGPEFLTYFQNEAQLDKSGLPSDRFFAERPEGSVSTLKIQRTQQEDSAVYLCASSLRLAGGDQDTQYFGPGTRLTVL.

This clonotype has ten or more counts. Germline is not matched at one junction end, which may reflect a read error. This chain connects TRBV7-7 to TRBJ2-1; 9 nucleotides align to TRBD2. CDR1 and CDR2 (germline): SSHAT, FNYEAQ (reference sequence). This CDR3 has 17 residues. Here the CDR3 reads CASSPGTSRRTYNEQFF. The CDR3 DNA reads as TGTGCTAGCAGCCCCGGGACTAGCCGACGCACCTACAATGAGCAGTTCTTC. Drawing the rest from reference TRBV7-7 and TRBJ2-1, the complete variable domain is GAGVSQSPRYKVTKRGQDVTLRCDPISSHATLYWYQQALGQGPEFLTYFNYEAQPDKSGLPSDRFSAERPEGSISTLTIQRTEQRDSAMYRCASSPGTSRRTYNEQFFGPGTRLTVL.

This clonotype was detected many times. The V gene is TRBV28, the J gene TRBJ1-5; 7 bases are a match to TRBD1. The V gene end was trimmed by 4 bases and the J gene end by 2 bases; junction bases not matched to a gene: 8. This CDR3 has 16 amino acids. Germline loops: CDR1 MDHEN, CDR2 SYDVKM. Written as DNA, the CDR3 is TGTGCCAGCAGTTCCGACAGGGCTGTCGGCAATCAGCCCCAGCATTTT. This codes for CASSSDRAVGNQPQHF.

The V and J genes are TRBV5-1 and TRBJ2-4, with 8 nucleotides matching TRBD1. The CDR3 totals 15 residues. V lost 4 bases and J lost 7; bases outside the gene matches: 10. Germline V gene data show CDR1 as SGHRS and CDR2 as YFSETQ. CDR3 bases: TGCGCCAGCAGCCCCGCGGACAGACAGGGGAACATTCAGTACTTC. Amino acids: CASSPADRQGNIQYF.

This clonotype was seen at least ten times. CDR3 amino acids: CASSPGQGISYEQYF. In DNA form, the CDR3 reads TGTGCCAGTAGTCCGGGACAGGGAATCTCCTACGAGCAGTACTTC. The chain combines TRBV27 with TRBJ2-7; 9 bases align to TRBD1. The CDR3 is 15 amino acids. Germline CDR1 MNHEY, CDR2 SMNVEV (reference sequence). Germline trimming cut 9 bases from V and 0 bases from J; bases unmatched to any gene: 9.

In its sample, this clonotype was seen many times. The chain uses TRBV4-2 and TRBJ2-7; a weak D match, TRBD2 (5 bases). V was shortened by 1 base and J by 3 bases, with 13 bases between the two germline ends. The CDR3 covers 15 residues. Looked up from germline, CDR1 is LGHNA and CDR2 is YNFKEQ. The chain's CDR3 is CASSQGFTGDYEQYF. The CDR3 DNA reads as TGTGCCAGCAGCCAAGGTTTCACCGGGGACTACGAGCAGTACTTC.

This chain links TRBV7-9 with TRBJ2-7, with 7 bases lining up with TRBD1. With V trimmed by 5 bases and J by 2 bases, 12 bases remained unmatched. Germline V gives CDR1 SEHNR, CDR2 FQNEAQ (reference sequence). The CDR3 extends over 16 amino acids. CDR3 sequence (DNA): TGTGCCAGCAGCGACTCATCGGGACAGCGGACCTACGAGCAGTACTTC. Protein sequence: CASSDSSGQRTYEQYF.

This clonotype was seen a handful of times. V and J are TRBV3-1 and TRBJ2-7, with 7 nucleotides matching TRBD2. The germline V gene encodes CDR1 LGHDT and CDR2 YNNKEL (reference sequence). The CDR3 is made up of 15 amino acids. V was clipped by 4 bases and J by 0 bases; unmatched bases: 6. The CDR3 sequence is CASSRKREASYEQYF. The CDR3 bases are TGTGCCAGCAGCCGTAAACGGGAGGCCTCCTACGAGCAGTACTTC.

J is TRBJ2-3 and V is TRBV6-1, with D tentatively TRBD1 (6 bases). V lost 6 bases and J lost 4, with 17 bases in between. This CDR3 has 15 amino acids. Germline V gene lookup returns CDR1 MNHNS and CDR2 SASEGT. The CDR3 sequence: CASRPTLGQADTQYF. The CDR3 DNA follows: TGTGCCAGCAGACCAACATTGGGACAAGCAGATACGCAGTATTTT.

Many counts were recorded for this clonotype. The chain combines TRBV15 with TRBJ2-1; 12 nucleotides align to TRBD2. Germline values: CDR1 LNHNV, CDR2 YYDKDF (reference sequence). V lost 2 bases to trimming and J lost 7 bases; unmatched junction nucleotides: 3. This CDR3 spans 15 amino acids. CDR3 protein: CATSRSGTSGNEQFF. The DNA for the CDR3 is TGTGCCACCAGCAGATCCGGGACTAGCGGGAATGAGCAGTTCTTC.

There are a few counts of this clonotype. This chain uses TRBV6-5 with TRBJ2-7, with 8 bases aligning to TRBD2. The V gene end was trimmed by 2 bases and the J gene end by 7 bases; junction bases not matched to a gene: 10. There are 15 residues in the CDR3. Germline assignment: CDR1 MNHEY and CDR2 SVGAGI. The CDR3 region is CASSYTGLVEEEQYF. Written as DNA, the CDR3 is TGTGCCAGCAGTTACACGGGACTAGTCGAAGAGGAGCAGTACTTC.

V usage is TRBV2 and J usage is TRBJ2-5; 9 nucleotides align to TRBD1. Germline values: CDR1 SNHLY, CDR2 FYNNEI. V dropped 1 base and J dropped 4; count of bases not matched to a gene: 1. The CDR3 runs 14 residues. This chain's CDR3 is CASSEGTGVETQYF. CDR3 nucleotides: TGTGCCAGCAGTGAAGGGACAGGGGTAGAGACCCAGTACTTC.

This clonotype was seen once. The CDR3 protein is CAISESSGRPATYEQYF. In DNA, the CDR3 is TGTGCCATCAGTGAGTCTAGCGGGAGGCCAGCAACCTACGAGCAGTACTTC. V and J are TRBV10-3 and TRBJ2-7, with 10 bases fitting TRBD2. Per germline, CDR1 ENHRY and CDR2 SYGVKD. J gave up 2 bases and V 0 bases, and 7 bases lay outside the gene matches. This CDR3 contains 17 residues.

This chain links TRBV6-1 with TRBJ2-3; D is unresolved. V gave up 3 bases and J gave up 1 base, with 11 bases separating them. This CDR3 is 15 amino acids long. Germline V CDR1 and CDR2: MNHNS, SASEGT. CDR3 residues: CASSEGNSRTDTQYF. For the CDR3, the DNA is TGTGCCAGCAGTGAGGGGAACAGCCGCACAGATACGCAGTATTTT.

CDR3 sequence reads: CSVEVRGRLDTEAFF. The CDR3 bases are TGCAGCGTTGAGGTTCGGGGTAGGCTGGACACTGAAGCTTTCTTT. V gene TRBV29-1 combines with J gene TRBJ1-1; D is ambiguous. Looked up from germline, CDR1 is SQVTM and CDR2 is ANQGSEA. V was shortened by 3 bases and J by 3 bases, with 17 bases between the two germline ends. The CDR3 is 15 residues long.

The J gene is TRBJ2-7, the V gene TRBV19; 7 bases are shared with TRBD2. Germline CDR1 reads LNHDA; CDR2 reads SQIVND (reference sequence). V lost 3 bases, J lost 2 bases, and 4 bases stayed unmatched. This CDR3 spans 14 amino acids. The chain's CDR3 is CASSIGLAAYEQYF. The CDR3 DNA is TGTGCCAGTAGTATCGGGCTAGCGGCCTACGAGCAGTACTTC.

This clonotype was seen a handful of times. This sequence joins TRBV6-1 and TRBJ1-4; 10 positions agree with TRBD1. V trimming: 7 bases; J trimming: 8 bases; junction bases outside the gene matches: 7. This CDR3 is 14 amino acids long. The germline gives CDR1 MNHNS, CDR2 SASEGT. The CDR3 loop reads CASTEPTGGEKLFF. The CDR3 DNA reads TGTGCCAGCACCGAACCGACAGGGGGCGAAAAACTGTTTTTT.

The chain has TRBV29-1 and TRBJ1-1; a possible D gene is TRBD1 (6 bases). The CDR3 extends over 13 amino acids. Trimming left V 7 bases short and J 1 base short, with 13 bases between. Germline V CDR1 and CDR2: SQVTM, ANQGSEA. The CDR3 reads CSGHTGWNTEAFF. Here the CDR3 DNA reads TGCAGCGGGCACACAGGGTGGAACACTGAAGCTTTCTTT.

This clonotype was observed many times. The V and J genes are TRBV7-8 and TRBJ2-7; 9 bases are a match to TRBD2. This CDR3 has 15 amino acids. Looked up from germline, CDR1 is SGHVS and CDR2 is FQNEAQ. J lost 3 bases, V lost 6 bases, and 9 bases had no gene match. Here the CDR3 DNA reads TGTGCCAGCAGTCCGGTACTAGCGGGCCACTACGAGCAGTACTTC. Amino acid sequence: CASSPVLAGHYEQYF.

A remark on this clonotype: A much larger clone lies a single base off, so this may be a read error. The chain has TRBV10-3 and TRBJ2-7; 11 bases align to TRBD2. V shed 8 bases, J shed 5 bases, and the junction held 8 bases outside the gene matches. CDR3 length: 14 amino acids. The germline V gene has CDR1 ENHRY and CDR2 SYGVKD. The CDR3 reads CAIGVLAGEHEQYF. The CDR3 DNA is TGTGCCATCGGCGTACTAGCGGGAGAACACGAGCAGTACTTC.

The chain joins TRBV5-1 to TRBJ2-3; D might be TRBD1 (6 bases). With 0 bases removed from V and 2 bases from J, the gap between germline ends came to 10 bases. Germline V gene data show CDR1 as SGHRS and CDR2 as YFSETQ. The CDR3 is 15 residues long. The CDR3 loop reads CASSLVGAATDTQYF. The CDR3 DNA reads as TGCGCCAGCAGCTTGGTGGGGGCAGCCACAGATACGCAGTATTTT.

The chain employs TRBV27 and TRBJ1-1; D possibly corresponds to TRBD1 (5 bases). Germline CDR1 and CDR2: MNHEY and SMNVEV (reference sequence). The CDR3 contains 13 residues. Trimming took 8 bases from V and 3 from J, leaving 13 bases between them. CDR3 in amino acids: CASGGWSYTEAFF. CDR3 DNA: TGTGCCAGCGGGGGGTGGAGCTACACTGAAGCTTTCTTT.

In this sample, this clonotype turned up many times. The chain links TRBV5-1 to TRBJ1-4, with D uncertain. Trimming left V 4 bases short and J 0 bases short, with 10 bases between. Looked up from germline, CDR1 is SGHRS and CDR2 is YFSETQ. There are 15 residues in the CDR3. DNA for the CDR3: TGCGCCAGCAGCCGGAACGGGGCAACTAATGAAAAACTGTTTTTT. It specifies CASSRNGATNEKLFF.

Many counts were recorded for this clonotype. The V gene is TRBV6-4, the J gene TRBJ2-2, with D unresolved. This CDR3 contains 14 residues. Germline-derived CDR1 and CDR2 are MRHNA and SNTAGT. V was shortened by 1 base and J by 2 bases, with 5 bases between the two germline ends. The chain's CDR3 is CASSDFSNTGELFF. CDR3 sequence (DNA): TGTGCCAGCAGTGACTTTTCAAACACCGGGGAGCTGTTTTTT.